This section outlines one TCR beta chain sequence together with its context. The sample belongs to a study of CD8 T cells in Susac syndrome. CDR3 length: 14 amino acids. The germline V gene encodes CDR1 SGHRS and CDR2 YFSETQ. V was pared by 4 bases and J by 0 bases, with 11 bases between. CD8+ and CD4+ blood T cells underwent TCR beta sequencing. The multiple sclerosis controls were treatment-naive patients, and their relapsing-remitting disease was stable or active. Negative isolation yielded the CD8+ and CD4+ T cells, while FACS enriched the TEMRA cells. About 0.5 to 1 ug RNA was reverse transcribed with random hexamers. It was immunoSEQ multiplex PCR that amplified TCR beta CDR3 across 54 Vbeta and 13 Jbeta. One entry per CDR3 protein, called by TCRdb with MiXCR from the immunoSEQ multiplex PCR reads. The table records around 160,000 distinct CDR3 sequences, roughly 94% of them present only once.

This chain joins TRBV5-1 and TRBJ2-7; D not resolved. Input material: CD4+ T cells from PBMCs. This TCR came from a human donor with multiple sclerosis. CDR3 coding DNA: TGCGCCAGCAGCGACGCGCGGACCTCCTACGAGCAGTACTTC. Residues: CASSDARTSYEQYF.